This T cell receptor (beta chain) was identified in a study of Tregs in tolerant kidney transplant recipients. Note on this clone: Its antigen remains unknown.

Only in-frame clones appear in the TCRdb table, and some are missing; sequencing was by immunoSEQ multiplex PCR. Altogether under 80,000 clones are present, 70% to 90% being singletons, with the ten largest covering around 2.3%. Broader study findings: Biological reproducibility was not directly addressed in this study. The small number of patients limits these findings pending further validation. Antigen-driven expansion was suggested because donor-specific Tregs expanded more than all Tregs in tolerant patients.

Thawed PBMCs were FACS-sorted into unstimulated CD4+CD25+CD127- regulatory T cells, CD4+CD25- non-regulatory cells, CD4 and CD8 cells. CDR1 is SGHTA and CDR2 is FQGNSA in the germline V gene. Between the trimmed V and J ends, which lost 4 bases and 10 bases, there was a span of 14 bases. The CDR3 has 13 residues. Sequencing was performed on Tregs from blood, taken before the transplant. This TCR derives from a human donor who received a combined kidney and bone marrow transplant. V gene TRBV7-2 combines with J gene TRBJ2-1; D perhaps matches TRBD2 (5 bases). Here the CDR3 reads CASSSGVAREQFF. CDR3 bases: TGTGCCAGCAGCTCCGGGGTAGCGCGGGAGCAGTTCTTC.